The T cell receptor beta chain described here comes from a study of blood T cell repertoires in COVID-19 (dated by TCRdb to about 2020). Regarding the complete study: The collaborator samples originated in the United States, Italy and Spain and spanned the acute and convalescent phases of COVID-19. The material from the prospective study consisted of cDNA or gDNA derived from T cells, B-cell-depleted T cells, or PBMCs. Deeply sampled blood TCRbeta repertoires from subjects exposed to, actively infected with, or recovered from COVID-19 were included in the dataset. A freely available public database, intended as a resource for researchers studying the immune response to SARS-CoV-2, is where the repertoires were released. The samples were drawn from two sources: the first 160 participants of the ongoing ImmuneRACE study, and 950 to 1,500 subjects contributed by 6 global collaborators. Nearly every sample came with metadata listing a de-identified subject ID, COVID-19 status, age in years and sex. Where available, HLA class I and class II types were obtained from metadata supplied by the sample provider rather than from assay-based typing. What the study reported, not specific to this receptor: How much clinical and demographic metadata was included differed by source and by participant, and the metadata was provided uncurated.

In the case of this clone: Its target antigen remains unknown. One base away there is no much larger clone; base qualities are not given.

Sequences LNHNV (CDR1) and YYDKDF (CDR2) are obtained from the germline V gene (reference sequence). The CDR3 spans 15 residues, from the cysteine through the phenylalanine. Here the CDR3 DNA is all that survives: 45 bases in frame from base 1. The trim is 5 bases for V and 1 base for J, with a gap of 12 bases between the germline ends. The immunoSEQ Assay, a bias-controlled multiplex PCR, was used to amplify TCRbeta CDR3 regions from genomic DNA. The study's own analysis went as follows. The number of nucleated cells in each sample was estimated by amplification of reference gene primers within the assay. To quantify the absolute abundance of each unique TCRbeta CDR3 rearrangement, sequence reads were collapsed and filtered. For each sample, productive Simpson clonality was calculated as the square root of Simpson's diversity index over productive rearrangements. TCRdb stores this immuneACCESS table with in-frame sequences only. Part of the clones is absent; in the studies checked, under half of the shortfall reflects unresolved V genes, and no reason is known for the rest. V and J calls and clone size come straight from that table; D and trimming were deduced from the DNA. This sample is represented by about 250,000 clones; more than 65% of them were singletons. The ten largest make up roughly 7.9% of the sample.

Each collaborating institution followed its own protocols to collect whole blood in K2EDTA tubes. For TCRbeta analysis, collaborators shipped samples as frozen whole blood, isolated PBMCs, or DNA extracted from either of those sample types. Recombination linked TRBV15 to TRBJ1-5; no D segment can be confidently identified. Material: peripheral blood. This receptor was obtained from a woman older than 75 with acute or convalescent COVID-19. The CDR3 region reads CATSSESWSNQPQHF. The sequenced DNA: TGTGCCACCAGCTCTGAGAGTTGGAGCAATCAGCCCCAGCATTTT.